The 30 T cell receptor beta chains below were found in one sample sequenced in a study of follicular helper T cells after annual influenza vaccination. Sequencing was performed with immunoSEQ multiplex PCR; in TCRdb, only in-frame clones are kept and a portion is missing. This sample has over 6,000 clones; roughly four fifths occur once, and the top ten carry 1.2% to 1.5%. The time point was: 2015-2016 season, 7 days after influenza vaccination. Sample: CXCR5- memory CD4+ T cells sorted from blood, taken 7 days after influenza vaccination. The receptor source for this set is an adult who received the influenza vaccine.

The chain employs TRBV13 and TRBJ2-6; D is unclear. Per the germline V gene, CDR1 is PRHDT and CDR2 is FYEKMQ (reference sequence). This CDR3 has 12 residues. The germline V and J ends were trimmed by 3 bases and 4 bases, with 1 base remaining between them. DNA of the CDR3: TGTGCCAGCAGCTTCGGGGCCAACGTCCTGACTTTC. Protein: CASSFGANVLTF.

The rearrangement links TRBV6-6 to TRBJ2-3; D tentatively fits TRBD1 or TRBD2 (5 bases each). The V end was cut by 4 bases, the J end by 6 bases, with 11 bases between. From germline, CDR1 is MNHNY and CDR2 SVGAGI (reference sequence). The length of the CDR3 is 13 residues. In nucleotides, the CDR3 is TGTGCCAGCAGTTCTTCAGGGACGGATACGCAGTATTTT. Translation: CASSSSGTDTQYF.

The CDR3, as DNA: TGTGCCAGCAGCTTAGCAACCCCCCCCAGGGTGAATGGCTACACCTTC. Protein: CASSLATPPRVNGYTF. This sequence joins TRBV7-2 and TRBJ1-2; maybe TRBD1 (5 bases). With 0 bases removed from V and 6 bases from J, the gap between germline ends came to 17 bases. Germline lookup yields CDR1 SGHTA and CDR2 FQGNSA. This CDR3 has 16 residues.

The chain is built from TRBV5-1 and TRBJ2-6, with D maybe TRBD1 (6 bases). Between the trimmed V and J ends, which lost 7 bases and 3 bases, there was a span of 20 bases. Germline V gives CDR1 SGHRS, CDR2 YFSETQ. The CDR3 length is 17 residues. CDR3 DNA sequence: TGCGCCAGCGGGGCCACGATCAGGGGAAATGGGGCCAACGTCCTGACTTTC. It specifies CASGATIRGNGANVLTF.

The rearrangement links TRBV6-1 to TRBJ1-5; D not resolved. The CDR3 sequence is 13 residues long. Trimming left V 2 bases short and J 4 bases short, with 6 bases between. The germline V gene has CDR1 MNHNS and CDR2 SASEGT. The CDR3 DNA reads as TGTGCCAGCAGTGAAACGGGAAATCAGCCCCAGCATTTT. Encoded protein: CASSETGNQPQHF.

This clone was observed a handful of times. V usage is TRBV6-5 and J usage is TRBJ1-2; 9 bases agree with TRBD1. The ends lost 5 bases at V and 8 bases at J; junction bases unmatched: 9. The CDR3 runs to 14 residues. Per germline, CDR1 MNHEY and CDR2 SVGAGI. The CDR3 bases are TGTGCCAGCAGTACCGGGACAGGGAGTAACGGCTACACCTTC. Translating it yields CASSTGTGSNGYTF.

This clone came up once. The germline gene is not matched at one end of the junction; a read error may be the cause. The chain has TRBV28 and TRBJ2-2; D is perhaps TRBD1 or TRBD2 (5 bases each). The CDR3 spans 17 residues. The germline gives CDR1 MDHEN, CDR2 SYDVKM. DNA of the CDR3: TGTGCCAGCAGTTCGCGACCTTGGGGGTCGAAAACCGGGGAGCTGTTTTTT. Translating gives CASSSRPWGSKTGELFF.

This chain joins TRBV6-4 and TRBJ2-7; D is uncertain. Deletions cut 0 bases from V and 0 bases from J, with 15 bases between. From germline, CDR1 is MRHNA and CDR2 SNTAGT. CDR3 size: 17 residues. For the CDR3, the DNA is TGTGCCAGCAGTGACTCGAGTCAGGCCTTTACCTCCTACGAGCAGTACTTC. Protein: CASSDSSQAFTSYEQYF.

The chain joins TRBV28 to TRBJ2-5; a possible D gene is TRBD1 (5 bases). Trimming removed 5 bases from V and 9 bases from J, with 13 bases in between. There are 12 residues in the CDR3. The germline V gene encodes CDR1 MDHEN and CDR2 SYDVKM. The DNA of the CDR3 is TGTGCCAGCAGTCCCACCCAGGGCTCCCAGTACTTC. As protein: CASSPTQGSQYF.

This chain joins TRBV5-1 and TRBJ2-1; tentatively, D is TRBD1 (6 bases). Germline CDR1 and CDR2: SGHRS and YFSETQ. This CDR3 has 17 residues. V was clipped by 4 bases and J by 1 base, with 18 bases between them. CDR3 residues: CASSPGLTQGSYNEQFF. The CDR3 nucleotides are TGCGCCAGCAGCCCGGGGCTGACCCAGGGGTCCTACAATGAGCAGTTCTTC.

This sequence joins TRBV6-5 and TRBJ1-6; the D gene is possibly TRBD1 (5 bases). This CDR3 has 13 residues. Trimming took off 10 bases at V and 6 bases at J, with 13 bases between the two ends. Germline loops: CDR1 MNHEY, CDR2 SVGAGI. The CDR3 bases are TGTGCCACCAAAAGGGGTGGTAATTCACCCCTCCACTTT. Amino acids: CATKRGGNSPLHF.

This chain uses TRBV5-1 with TRBJ2-2; D call uncertain. Germline CDR1 reads SGHRS; CDR2 reads YFSETQ. The CDR3 runs to 13 residues. V dropped 4 bases and J dropped 7 bases, with 11 bases sitting between them. CDR3 DNA sequence: TGCGCCAGCAGCCAAGATGCGTTCGGGGAGCTGTTTTTT. Translated, it gives CASSQDAFGELFF.

The rearrangement uses TRBV6-5 and TRBJ2-3; no firm D call. V lost 7 bases and J lost 2, with 13 bases in between. The CDR3 length is 14 residues. Germline V gene sequence: CDR1 MNHEY, CDR2 SVGAGI. CDR3 residues: CASKVGRFTDTQYF. The CDR3 DNA is TGTGCCAGCAAGGTTGGAAGATTCACAGATACGCAGTATTTT.

This rearrangement joins TRBV7-9 to TRBJ1-5; D uncertain. The CDR3 loop spans 12 amino acids. V dropped 6 bases and J dropped 6 bases, with 9 bases sitting between them. The germline V gene has CDR1 SEHNR and CDR2 FQNEAQ (reference sequence). This CDR3 is CASSLVVQPQHF. Written as DNA, the CDR3 is TGTGCCAGCAGTTTGGTAGTTCAGCCCCAGCATTTT.

The V and J genes are TRBV2 and TRBJ2-3; D not certain. This CDR3 has 13 residues. Germline-derived CDR1 and CDR2 are SNHLY and FYNNEI. V dropped 2 bases and J dropped 6 bases, with 9 bases sitting between them. In DNA, the CDR3 is TGTGCCAGCAGTGAATGGGCCCTTGATACGCAGTATTTT. It specifies CASSEWALDTQYF.

This chain uses TRBV9 with TRBJ1-6; D gene ambiguous. Germline-derived CDR1 and CDR2 are SGDLS and YYNGEE. CDR3 size: 14 residues. The V and J ends lost 1 base and 5 bases respectively, with 7 bases between them. The CDR3 loop is CASSVKANNSPLHF. CDR3 DNA sequence: TGTGCCAGCAGCGTAAAGGCGAATAATTCACCCCTCCACTTT.

In this sample, this clone turned up once. V gene TRBV19 combines with J gene TRBJ1-4, with a weak D call TRBD1 (6 bases). The CDR3 covers 15 residues. The V end lost 4 bases, the J end lost 5 bases, and 14 bases lay between the germline ends. Germline assignment: CDR1 LNHDA and CDR2 SQIVND (reference sequence). The CDR3 here is CASSTQGRHNEKLFF. CDR3 bases: TGTGCCAGTAGTACGCAGGGGAGGCACAATGAAAAACTGTTTTTT. Using reference TRBV19 and TRBJ1-4 for the parts outside the CDR3, the full variable domain is DGGITQSPKYLFRKEGQNVTLSCEQNLNHDAMYWYRQDPGQGLRLIYYSQIVNDFQKGDIAEGYSVSREKKESFPLTVTSAQKNPTAFYLCASSTQGRHNEKLFFGSGTQLSVL.

This clone was seen once. The chain has TRBV7-6 and TRBJ2-5; 13 positions match TRBD2. Trimming at V came to 5 bases and at J to 0 bases, leaving 6 bases not matched to a gene. CDR3 length: 17 amino acids. Germline values: CDR1 SGHVS, CDR2 FNYEAQ. The CDR3 loop reads CASSQGTSGMYQETQYF. CDR3 in DNA: TGTGCCAGCAGCCAAGGGACTAGCGGGATGTACCAAGAGACCCAGTACTTC.

This clone was seen only a few times. V gene TRBV4-3 combines with J gene TRBJ2-7; 11 positions match TRBD1. V trimming: 2 bases; J trimming: 6 bases; junction bases outside the gene matches: 6. The germline gives CDR1 LGHNA, CDR2 YSLEER. The CDR3 contains 15 residues. In DNA form, the CDR3 reads TGCGCCAGCAGCCAACTGGACAGGGGGCGAGGCGAGCAGTACTTC. This gives the protein CASSQLDRGRGEQYF.

In this sample, this clone turned up once. This chain joins TRBV27 and TRBJ1-5; TRBD1 might be the D (5 bases). The CDR3 consists of 15 residues. Germline CDR1 is MNHEY and CDR2 is SMNVEV (reference sequence). V was cut by 6 bases and J by 0 bases, with 12 bases left in between. Here the CDR3 reads CASRTGPYSNQPQHF. As DNA, the CDR3 is TGTGCCAGCAGAACAGGACCATATAGCAATCAGCCCCAGCATTTT.

This chain uses TRBV28 with TRBJ1-4; a possible D gene is TRBD1 (5 bases). The CDR3 covers 14 residues. Trimming removed 8 bases from V and 3 bases from J, with 13 bases in between. The germline CDR1 and CDR2 sequences are MDHEN and SYDVKM. The CDR3, as DNA: TGTGCCAGCCAAACAGGCGGGCCTAATGAAAAACTGTTTTTT. Translated, it gives CASQTGGPNEKLFF.

This chain uses TRBV5-1 with TRBJ2-5, with D unresolved. The CDR3 consists of 12 residues. Deletions cut 4 bases from V and 2 bases from J, with 6 bases between. Looked up from germline, CDR1 is SGHRS and CDR2 is YFSETQ. The CDR3 protein is CASSSSQETQYF. CDR3 DNA: TGCGCCAGCAGCAGCAGTCAAGAGACCCAGTACTTC.

The chain uses TRBV28 and TRBJ1-2; 9 bases fit TRBD1. V was pared by 5 bases and J by 5 bases, with 6 bases of the junction left unmatched. The CDR3 sequence is 14 residues long. Germline V gene sequence: CDR1 MDHEN, CDR2 SYDVKM. The CDR3 loop reads CASSVQGAGYGYTF. The CDR3 nucleotides are TGTGCCAGCAGTGTACAGGGGGCAGGGTATGGCTACACCTTC.

This clone has just a few counts. The chain couples TRBV19 to TRBJ1-4; D is possibly TRBD1 (6 bases). The V and J ends lost 9 bases and 5 bases respectively, with 16 bases between them. The CDR3 has 14 residues. From germline, CDR1 is LNHDA and CDR2 SQIVND (reference sequence). The CDR3 is CASAFRGGNEKLFF. CDR3 nucleotide sequence: TGTGCCAGCGCCTTCAGGGGAGGCAATGAAAAACTGTTTTTT.

This chain's CDR3 is CASSYPGQNYEQYF. In nucleotides, the CDR3 is TGCGCCAGCAGCTATCCCGGACAGAACTACGAGCAGTACTTC. This chain connects TRBV5-1 to TRBJ2-7, with D perhaps TRBD1 (6 bases). The V end was cut by 3 bases, the J end by 3 bases, with 13 bases between. The length of the CDR3 is 14 residues. CDR1 and CDR2 (germline): SGHRS, YFSETQ.

This clone appeared once. The rearrangement links TRBV6-6 to TRBJ2-5; 8 bases agree with TRBD1. The CDR3 covers 14 residues. From germline, CDR1 is MNHNY and CDR2 SVGAGI (reference sequence). After removal of 6 bases from V and 1 base from J, the junction contained 4 bases not matched to a gene. As DNA, the CDR3 is TGTGCCAGCAGCCTCCAGGGGGCCCAAGAGACCCAGTACTTC. Its translation: CASSLQGAQETQYF.

The gene calls are TRBV19 and TRBJ1-5, with D possibly matching TRBD1 (5 bases). The CDR3 consists of 14 residues. Looked up from germline, CDR1 is LNHDA and CDR2 is SQIVND (reference sequence). With 4 bases removed from V and 3 bases from J, the gap between germline ends came to 10 bases. In nucleotides, the CDR3 is TGTGCCAGTAGTAGTACAGGTGTCAATCAGCCCCAGCATTTT. Its translation: CASSSTGVNQPQHF.

A few counts support this clone. The chain joins TRBV7-2 to TRBJ1-2, with D perhaps TRBD1 (5 bases). The V end lost 5 bases, the J end lost 8 bases, and 18 bases lay between the germline ends. CDR1 is SGHTA and CDR2 is FQGNSA in the germline V gene. The CDR3 consists of 14 residues. Here the CDR3 DNA reads TGTGCCAGCAGCCAAAGTAAGGGGACGGTCGGCTACACCTTC. Encoded protein: CASSQSKGTVGYTF.

This chain uses TRBV5-1 with TRBJ2-5; 9 nucleotides agree with TRBD1. The ends lost 0 bases at V and 2 bases at J; junction bases unmatched: 5. CDR3 length: 16 residues. Per the germline V gene, CDR1 is SGHRS and CDR2 is YFSETQ. The DNA for the CDR3 is TGCGCCAGCAGCTTGGTCCCGGACAGGGGTCAAGAGACCCAGTACTTC. This encodes CASSLVPDRGQETQYF. Looking up the rest from reference TRBV5-1 and TRBJ2-5 gives the full variable domain: KAGVTQTPRYLIKTRGQQVTLSCSPISGHRSVSWYQQTPGQGLQFLFEYFSETQRNKGNFPGRFSGRQFSNSRSEMNVSTLELGDSALYLCASSLVPDRGQETQYFGPGTRLLVL.

This sequence joins TRBV6-1 and TRBJ1-3; no clear D gene. The CDR3 is 15 residues long. V lost 4 bases and J 0 bases, leaving 10 bases between the germline ends. Germline values: CDR1 MNHNS, CDR2 SASEGT. CDR3 DNA: TGTGCCAGCAGTGTTCGGACCCTCTCTGGAAACACCATATATTTT. Translating it yields CASSVRTLSGNTIYF.